The entry below describes one T cell receptor beta chain. Its target is not known. This entry comes from a study of CD8 T cells in ankylosing spondylitis. Study-level results: In ankylosing spondylitis blood, a motif of eight highly homologous TCR beta variants appeared characteristic. According to the report, clones linked to the disease were significantly enriched in matched synovial fluid samples taken from ankylosing spondylitis patients. CD8+ by phenotype, disease-linked clones were relatively rare in peripheral blood. Past studies reported some motif variants in reactive arthritis synovial fluid and blood.

TCRdb re-called the 5' RACE reads through MiXCR, storing one row per CDR3 protein. The sample lists around 230,000 distinct CDR3 sequences, less than 10% occurring once. After removal of 3 bases from V and 0 bases from J, the junction contained 3 bases not matched to a gene. This CDR3 has 16 residues. Germline V CDR1 and CDR2: SGHVS, FNYEAQ. The material sequenced was blood, either unsorted or a sorted T cell fraction (not recorded which). The TCR originated in a male donor with ankylosing spondylitis or in good health (not recorded which). The rearrangement links TRBV7-6 to TRBJ2-3; 10 bases align to TRBD2. The CDR3 loop is CASSFSGGISTDTQYF. The CDR3 DNA reads TGTGCCAGCAGCTTTAGCGGGGGGATTAGCACAGATACGCAGTATTTT.